A single sample is the source of the 14 T cell receptor beta chains below, sequenced in a study of cytomegalovirus exposure and HLA in healthy donors. The PCR had 60 Vbeta and 13 Jbeta primers. The data were produced by immunoSEQ multiplex PCR, yet TCRdb's version contains in-frame clones alone and is incomplete. Of around 150,000 clones listed, 60% to 80% were seen once; the top ten hold around 1.5%. The sequenced sample was PBMCs. All receptors come from a woman in her 30s in good health and CMV-seronegative.

J is TRBJ1-5 and V is TRBV27; TRBD1 agrees at 9 bases. Per the germline V gene, CDR1 is MNHEY and CDR2 is SMNVEV (reference sequence). With 6 bases clipped from V and 6 bases from J, the junction kept 3 bases outside the gene matches. The CDR3 runs to 13 residues. The DNA of the CDR3 is TGTGCCAGCAGCCGGACAGGGGTTCAGCCCCAGCATTTT. Protein: CASSRTGVQPQHF.

On this clone: Other DNA sequences in the same sample also yield this CDR3. This rearrangement joins TRBV18 to TRBJ1-1; D gene ambiguous. The CDR3 has 15 residues. From germline, CDR1 is KGHSH and CDR2 LQKENI. V was cut by 6 bases and J by 3 bases, with 17 bases left in between. The chain's CDR3 is CASSPASLRDTEAFF. CDR3 in DNA: TGTGCCAGCTCCCCCGCCTCTTTACGGGACACTGAAGCTTTCTTT.

The CDR3, as DNA: TGTGCCAGCAGCTTAGGCGACAGGGACCAAGAGACCCAGTACTTC. Translation: CASSLGDRDQETQYF. The chain combines TRBV7-3 with TRBJ2-5; 7 bases align to TRBD1. V gave up 2 bases and J gave up 0 bases; unmatched junction bases: 3. This CDR3 has 15 amino acids. Germline-derived CDR1 and CDR2 are SGHTA and FQGTGA.

V is TRBV30 and J is TRBJ1-4; weak D call: TRBD1 (5 bases). The CDR3 sequence is 12 residues long. Germline CDR1 reads GTSNPN; CDR2 reads SVGIG (reference sequence). The CDR3 sequence is CALEVGGEKLFF. As DNA, the CDR3 is TGTGCGCTGGAGGTCGGGGGGGAAAAACTGTTTTTT. Based on the CDR3 plus reference TRBV30 and TRBJ1-4, the full variable domain is SQTIHQWPATLVQPVGSPLSLECTVEGTSNPNLYWYRQAAGRGLQLLFYSVGIGQISSEVPQNLSASRPQDRQFILSSKKLLLSDSGFYLCALEVGGEKLFFGSGTQLSVL.

V and J are TRBV6-5 and TRBJ2-7; 10 bases fit TRBD1. Trimming at V came to 2 bases and at J to 1 base, leaving 2 bases not matched to a gene. Germline CDR1 reads MNHEY; CDR2 reads SVGAGI. This CDR3 spans 15 amino acids. The CDR3 reads CASSYAGQGSYEQYF. Written as DNA, the CDR3 is TGTGCCAGCAGTTACGCGGGACAGGGGTCCTACGAGCAGTACTTC.

The chain combines TRBV21-1 with TRBJ2-5; the D call of TRBD2 is as the table states it, not checked on the DNA. TRBV21-1 has pseudogene status. This CDR3 region has 15 residues. CDR3 bases: TGTGCCAGCAGCAAGTGGGCCTTCTGGGGAGGGACCCAGTACTTC. Protein product: CASSKWAFWGGTQYF.

The V and J genes are TRBV2 and TRBJ2-3, with TRBD2 matching 10 bases. Germline CDR1 and CDR2: SNHLY and FYNNEI. The CDR3 runs 16 residues. The J segment lost 3 bases and the V segment lost 6 bases, leaving 9 bases of the junction unmatched. The CDR3 reads CASRMTSGFRTDTQYF. DNA for the CDR3: TGTGCCAGCAGAATGACTAGCGGGTTTAGAACAGATACGCAGTATTTT.

In this sample, this clone turned up a few times. V is TRBV12-5 and J is TRBJ1-5; 7 bases match TRBD1. The CDR3 is 17 residues long. V dropped 6 bases and J dropped 0; count of bases not matched to a gene: 11. Germline CDR1 LGHNT, CDR2 FRNRAP. The CDR3 here is CASGPPDRAISNQPQHF. The DNA for the CDR3 is TGTGCTAGTGGCCCCCCTGACAGGGCCATTAGCAATCAGCCCCAGCATTTT.

The chain uses TRBV6-4 and TRBJ2-7; possibly TRBD2 for D (5 bases). CDR1 is MRHNA, CDR2 SNTAGT, per germline. CDR3 length: 14 amino acids. Trimming pared 4 bases from V and 7 bases from J, leaving 17 bases between. This CDR3 is CASSASPGLGEQYF. The CDR3 bases are TGTGCCAGCAGTGCCTCCCCGGGGTTAGGGGAGCAGTACTTC.

The chain joins TRBV6-1 to TRBJ1-2, with 9 bases identical to TRBD1. The CDR3 runs to 13 residues. Germline lookup yields CDR1 MNHNS and CDR2 SASEGT. Trimming at V came to 6 bases and at J to 7 bases, leaving 6 bases not matched to a gene. The CDR3 DNA is TGTGCCAGCAGCGGGACAGGGTGGGTTGGCTACACCTTC. Amino acid sequence: CASSGTGWVGYTF.

CDR3 nucleotides: TGTGCCAGCGTAACTAGCGGGGGGGTTACGCAGTATTTT. Residues: CASVTSGGVTQYF. J is TRBJ2-3 and V is TRBV25-1; TRBD2 matches 13 bases. CDR1 MGHDK and CDR2 SYGVNS come from the germline V gene. Germline trimming cut 8 bases from V and 8 bases from J; bases unmatched to any gene: 4. This CDR3 contains 13 residues.

The chain joins TRBV10-3 to TRBJ1-2; TRBD1 aligns across 10 bases. There are 14 residues in the CDR3. With 6 bases clipped from V and 3 bases from J, the junction kept 4 bases outside the gene matches. CDR1 ENHRY and CDR2 SYGVKD come from the germline V gene. In DNA, the CDR3 is TGTGCCATCAGCACCGGGACAGGGGACTATGGCTACACCTTC. Protein sequence: CAISTGTGDYGYTF.

V is TRBV5-1 and J is TRBJ1-3, with D tentatively TRBD1 (5 bases). The V end was cut by 0 bases, the J end by 4 bases, with 14 bases between. Germline V lookup: CDR1 SGHRS, CDR2 YFSETQ. This CDR3 has 16 amino acids. In DNA, the CDR3 is TGCGCCAGCAGCTTGGCCGGTTCAGGGCGCGGAAACACCATATATTTT. Its protein product is CASSLAGSGRGNTIYF.

J is TRBJ1-2 and V is TRBV7-6; TRBD1 matches at 11 bases. The CDR3 is 13 residues long. Per the germline V gene, CDR1 is SGHVS and CDR2 is FNYEAQ. Trimming at V came to 8 bases and at J to 6 bases, leaving 5 bases not matched to a gene. CDR3 DNA sequence: TGTGCCAGCGGACAGGGGGCGCATGATGGCTACACCTTC. This encodes CASGQGAHDGYTF.